This T cell receptor beta chain is drawn from a study of CD8 T cells in ankylosing spondylitis. Points from the study as a whole: Past research had described some motif variants in reactive arthritis synovial fluid and blood. CD8+ by phenotype, disease-linked clones were relatively rare in peripheral blood.

This clonotype was seen only a few times. Its antigen remains unknown. Germline CDR1 and CDR2: SGDLS and YYNGEE. CDR3 length: 14 residues. V gave up 0 bases and J gave up 5 bases, with 12 bases separating them. Generation of TCR beta libraries employed quantitative 5'-RACE incorporating molecular barcodes. TCRdb itself ran the 5' RACE reads through MiXCR, one entry per CDR3 protein. The table records under 450,000 distinct CDR3 sequences, 20% to 25% of them present only once. This rearrangement joins TRBV9 to TRBJ2-7, with D perhaps TRBD1 (5 bases). Sequenced input: blood, either unsorted or a sorted T cell fraction (not recorded which). This TCR was sampled from a male donor with ankylosing spondylitis or in good health (not recorded which). The DNA of the CDR3 is TGTGCCAGCAGCGTAGAGATTGGGGCCAACGAGCAGTACTTC. It is translated as CASSVEIGANEQYF.